This TCR beta chain was profiled in a study of vaccination effects on CD4 cells after COVID-19. Using immunoSEQ multiplex PCR, the repertoire was profiled, and TCRdb retains in-frame clones only, with some absent. There are tens of thousands of clones in the sample; around 80% occur only once, and roughly 5.4% lies in the top ten. On roughly day 9 of culture, CD4+ T cells were separated out. This person's SARS-CoV-2 infection, confirmed by PCR, occurred between March and December 2020. Two doses of either BNT162b2 or mRNA-1273 were given to each participant. As regards this clone: Antigen: not known.

CDR1 is SGHDT, CDR2 YYEEEE, per germline. The CDR3 spans 15 residues. V dropped 1 base and J dropped 1 base, with 12 bases sitting between them. The material sequenced was CD4+ T cells from PBMCs cultured without peptide, taken after COVID-19 vaccination. This TCR was recovered from a human donor who had a prior SARS-CoV-2 infection. This chain uses TRBV5-6 with TRBJ2-7; no clear D gene. The CDR3 bases are TGTGCCAGCAGCTTGAGGCCAGGTCGATCCTACGAGCAGTACTTC. Translated, it gives CASSLRPGRSYEQYF.